The 4 T cell receptor beta chains listed next were all sequenced from one sample in a study of blood T cell repertoires in COVID-19 (dated by TCRdb to 2019 to 2021). Receptor libraries were prepared by the immunoSEQ multiplex PCR assay. In its TCRdb copy, this immuneACCESS table keeps in-frame sequences only and misses some clones. Where compared with another copy, unresolved V genes explain less than half of these, and the others have no known cause. Counted in this sample were roughly 340,000 clones; about 87% of them appeared once. The ten top clones hold over 6% of the sample. The source material was peripheral blood. The receptor source for this set is a woman between 45 and 65 years old with COVID-19, enrolled during active disease.

This clone came up a few times. The chain links TRBV18 to TRBJ2-7; D is ambiguous. Germline loops: CDR1 KGHSH, CDR2 LQKENI. Trimming shortened V by 1 base and J by 1 base, and 8 bases separated the two germline ends. The CDR3 loop spans 14 amino acids. CDR3 residues: CASSPQATSYEQYF. CDR3 nucleotides: TGTGCCAGCTCACCACAGGCGACTTCCTACGAGCAGTACTTC.

The chain joins TRBV5-1 to TRBJ2-2, with 8 bases lining up with TRBD2. V shed 0 bases and J 5 bases; nucleotides not matched to a gene: 6. The germline gives CDR1 SGHRS, CDR2 YFSETQ. The CDR3 is 16 residues long. CDR3 bases: TGCGCCAGCAGCTTGGTGCGGGGGGCGCGTACCGGGGAGCTGTTTTTT. Translation gives CASSLVRGARTGELFF. Full variable domain (rest looked up from reference TRBV5-1 and TRBJ2-2): KAGVTQTPRYLIKTRGQQVTLSCSPISGHRSVSWYQQTPGQGLQFLFEYFSETQRNKGNFPGRFSGRQFSNSRSEMNVSTLELGDSALYLCASSLVRGARTGELFFGEGSRLTVL.

V usage is TRBV11-2 and J usage is TRBJ2-2; 9 bases align to TRBD1. The CDR3 is 15 amino acids. V was pared by 1 base and J by 9 bases, with 6 bases of the junction left unmatched. Per the germline V gene, CDR1 is SGHAT and CDR2 is FQNNGV. The CDR3 DNA follows: TGTGCCAGCAGCTTAGTCCCGGGACAGGGCCGGGAGCTGTTTTTT. It specifies CASSLVPGQGRELFF. Using reference TRBV11-2 and TRBJ2-2 for the parts outside the CDR3, the full variable domain is EAGVAQSPRYKIIEKRQSVAFWCNPISGHATLYWYQQILGQGPKLLIQFQNNGVVDDSQLPKDRFSAERLKGVDSTLKIQPAKLEDSAVYLCASSLVPGQGRELFFGEGSRLTVL.

The chain has TRBV6-1 and TRBJ1-5; no clear D gene. The CDR3 runs to 14 residues. Germline V gene sequence: CDR1 MNHNS, CDR2 SASEGT. V lost 3 bases to trimming and J lost 0 bases, with 6 bases between them. CDR3 nucleotides: TGTGCCAGCAGTGATATTTATAGCAATCAGCCCCAGCATTTT. Residues: CASSDIYSNQPQHF.